This note documents a single TCR beta chain sequence. The data originate from a study of OX40 agonist ivuxolimab in advanced cancers. The repertoire was sequenced with immunoSEQ multiplex PCR; TCRdb's copy has only in-frame clones and lacks some. The data show 50,000 to 85,000 clones, less than 90% seen once. V shed 4 bases and J 8 bases; nucleotides not matched to a gene: 5. CDR1 LNHDA and CDR2 SQIVND come from the germline V gene (reference sequence). The CDR3 loop spans 14 amino acids. The chain has TRBV19 and TRBJ2-2, with TRBD1 matching over 9 bases. The receptor comes from an adult with an advanced solid tumor such as melanoma, head and neck, liver or kidney cancer. Sequencing was performed on CD4+ or CD8+ T cells sorted from blood, taken in a trial of the OX40 agonist ivuxolimab. CDR3 sequence (DNA): TGTGCCAGTAGTACCCGACAGGGGGAAGGGGAGCTGTTTTTT. Amino acid sequence: CASSTRQGEGELFF.